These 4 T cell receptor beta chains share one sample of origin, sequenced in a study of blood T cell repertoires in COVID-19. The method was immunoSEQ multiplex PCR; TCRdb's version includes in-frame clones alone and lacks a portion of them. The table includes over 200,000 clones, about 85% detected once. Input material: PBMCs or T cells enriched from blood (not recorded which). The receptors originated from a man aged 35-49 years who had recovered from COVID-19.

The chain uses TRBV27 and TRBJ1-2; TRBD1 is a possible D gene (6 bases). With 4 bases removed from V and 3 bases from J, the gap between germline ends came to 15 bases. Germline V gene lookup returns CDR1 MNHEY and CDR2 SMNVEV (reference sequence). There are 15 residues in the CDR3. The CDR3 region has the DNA TGTGCCAGCAGTTCTCCGTTGTCAGGGGACTATGGCTACACCTTC. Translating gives CASSSPLSGDYGYTF.

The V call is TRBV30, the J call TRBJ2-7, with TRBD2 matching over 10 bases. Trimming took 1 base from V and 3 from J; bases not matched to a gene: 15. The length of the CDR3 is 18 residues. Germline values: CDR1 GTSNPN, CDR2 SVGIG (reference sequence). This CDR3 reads CAWSGQGLHTSGVYEQYF. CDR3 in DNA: TGTGCCTGGAGTGGGCAGGGCCTACACACTAGCGGGGTCTACGAGCAGTACTTC.

CDR3 sequence: CSVIGRLVNEQYF. Written as DNA, the CDR3 is TGCAGCGTAATAGGCAGGCTGGTAAACGAGCAGTACTTC. V and J are TRBV29-1 and TRBJ2-7, with D hard to call. Germline V CDR1 and CDR2: SQVTM, ANQGSEA. The CDR3 is 13 amino acids. V dropped 6 bases and J dropped 5 bases, with 17 bases sitting between them.

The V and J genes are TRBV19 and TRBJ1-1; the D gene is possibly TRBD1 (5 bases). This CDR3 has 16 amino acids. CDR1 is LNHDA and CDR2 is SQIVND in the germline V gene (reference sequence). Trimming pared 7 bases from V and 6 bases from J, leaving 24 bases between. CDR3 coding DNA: TGTGCCAGTACCTCGACGTGGGGGGGAGTGGAGGCTGAAGCTTTCTTT. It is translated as CASTSTWGGVEAEAFF. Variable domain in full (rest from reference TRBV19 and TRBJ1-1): DGGITQSPKYLFRKEGQNVTLSCEQNLNHDAMYWYRQDPGQGLRLIYYSQIVNDFQKGDIAEGYSVSREKKESFPLTVTSAQKNPTAFYLCASTSTWGGVEAEAFFGQGTRLTVV.